One and the same sample provided the 25 T cell receptor beta chains below, sequenced in a study of human CD8 memory T cell subsets. UMI-labeled 5' RACE produced the TCR beta libraries. No DNA is given; TCRdb re-called the 5' RACE reads and lists each CDR3 protein once. This table lists approximately 12,000 distinct CDR3 sequences. The specimen was CD8+ T cells from PBMCs. The receptors were sampled from a human donor in good health.

The V and J genes are TRBV5-8 and TRBJ2-1; without DNA, the TCRdb call of TRBD2 cannot be checked. The germline V gene has CDR1 SGHTS and CDR2 YDEGEE. The CDR3 contains 12 residues. The CDR3 region is CASSLGGNEQFF. Drawing the rest from reference TRBV5-8 and TRBJ2-1, the complete variable domain is EAGVTQSPTHLIKTRGQQATLRCSPISGHTSVYWYQQALGLGLQFLLWYDEGEERNRGNFPPRFSGRQFPNYSSELNVNALELEDSALYLCASSLGGNEQFFGPGTRLTVL.

The chain's CDR3 is CASGDDGSPETQYF. V usage is TRBV12-3 or TRBV12-4 and J usage is TRBJ2-5; the D gene TCRdb calls, TRBD2, cannot be checked with no DNA. The CDR3 has 14 amino acids.

V gene TRBV5-6 combines with J gene TRBJ2-5; TCRdb's D gene call, TRBD1, goes unchecked for lack of DNA. The CDR3 covers 13 residues. The germline gives CDR1 SGHDT, CDR2 YYEEEE. The CDR3 spells CASSPGQQETQYF.

This clonotype ranks as medium-sized in terms of frequency. The rearrangement joins TRBV20-1 to TRBJ1-1. Looked up from germline, CDR1 is DFQATT and CDR2 is SNEGSKA (reference sequence). CDR3 size: 12 residues. The CDR3 region is CSATFGFPEAFF.

The rearrangement links TRBV7-8 to TRBJ2-5; there is no DNA to check the TCRdb D call of TRBD2. Germline V CDR1 and CDR2: SGHVS, FQNEAQ. This CDR3 spans 17 amino acids. Here the CDR3 reads CASSSGSAGGPQETQYF.

The V gene is TRBV11-2, the J gene TRBJ2-5; TCRdb reports TRBD1, a call that lacks DNA to check it against. The CDR3 has 15 amino acids. The germline V gene encodes CDR1 SGHAT and CDR2 FQNNGV. CDR3: CASSLGEWGEETQYF.

The chain carries TRBV14 and TRBJ2-4; TCRdb's D call of TRBD1 is untestable without DNA. The CDR3 has 13 amino acids. Germline lookup yields CDR1 SGHDN and CDR2 FVKESK. The CDR3 is CASSQLGGGIQYF.

This clonotype is classed as medium-sized (0.01 to 0.1%) by frequency. V usage is TRBV29-1 and J usage is TRBJ2-7; the TRBD1 assignment by TCRdb is unverifiable without DNA. The germline gives CDR1 SQVTM, CDR2 ANQGSEA. This CDR3 region has 14 residues. CDR3 residues: CSVVWDGYSYEQYF.

CDR3 residues: CASSASAGDRLDTQYF. The gene calls are TRBV9 and TRBJ2-3; TCRdb selects TRBD2, and the lack of DNA leaves this call unchecked. The germline V gene has CDR1 SGDLS and CDR2 YYNGEE. This CDR3 spans 16 amino acids.

This sequence joins TRBV3-1 and TRBJ1-4. Germline V gene sequence: CDR1 LGHDT, CDR2 YNNKEL (reference sequence). The CDR3 is made up of 16 amino acids. The CDR3 loop reads CASSQTAGTWDEKLFF.

The chain is built from TRBV12-3 or TRBV12-4 and TRBJ2-1; TCRdb indicates TRBD1, and absent DNA this call remains unverified. The CDR3 loop spans 15 amino acids. The CDR3 loop is CASSLDSPLGNEQFF.

CDR3: CASSLGSGAQETQYF. The J gene is TRBJ2-5, the V gene TRBV7-8; as DNA is missing, the TRBD2 call by TCRdb cannot be tested. The germline CDR1 and CDR2 sequences are SGHVS and FQNEAQ. There are 15 residues in the CDR3.

CDR3 in amino acids: CASSRQGATDTQYF. V gene TRBV12-3 or TRBV12-4 combines with J gene TRBJ2-3; lacking DNA, the TRBD1 call made by TCRdb goes unchecked. There are 14 residues in the CDR3.

Considering frequency, this clonotype is medium-sized (0.01 to 0.1%). V gene TRBV5-1 combines with J gene TRBJ1-1. The germline V gene has CDR1 SGHRS and CDR2 YFSETQ. This CDR3 is 18 amino acids long. CDR3 in amino acids: CASSLALLGGDLNTEAFF.

V and J are TRBV28 and TRBJ2-3; TCRdb reports TRBD1, a call that lacks DNA to check it against. Germline loops: CDR1 MDHEN, CDR2 SYDVKM. This CDR3 has 14 amino acids. This CDR3 reads CASSFFRGADTQYF.

V is TRBV5-6 and J is TRBJ2-7; the D call from TCRdb, TRBD1, cannot be confirmed without DNA. The CDR3 runs to 14 residues. Germline CDR1 SGHDT, CDR2 YYEEEE. This CDR3 reads CASSYRGLRYEQYF.

This chain connects TRBV6-2 or TRBV6-3 to TRBJ2-5; TCRdb indicates TRBD2, and absent DNA this call remains unverified. The CDR3 spans 15 residues. In germline, CDR1 is MNHEY, CDR2 SVGEGT. CDR3 in amino acids: CATTWGTSVQETQYF.

The gene calls are TRBV15 and TRBJ2-1; TCRdb lists TRBD2, though no DNA is available to test this call. The germline gives CDR1 LNHNV, CDR2 YYDKDF (reference sequence). The CDR3 is 16 amino acids. This CDR3 reads CATSRSGGPQDNEQFF.

The chain recombines TRBV11-2 with TRBJ2-1; there is no DNA to check the TCRdb D call of TRBD2. This CDR3 region has 15 residues. Per germline, CDR1 SGHAT and CDR2 FQNNGV. The CDR3 loop is CASSYRTEAYNEQFF.

This chain joins TRBV11-2 and TRBJ2-5; TCRdb returns TRBD1, unconfirmable since there is no DNA. CDR3 length: 13 residues. The germline V gene has CDR1 SGHAT and CDR2 FQNNGV. The CDR3 region is CASSRQGQETQYF.

Frequency places this clonotype as medium-sized. The CDR3 loop is CASSYSWSSYNEQFF. This rearrangement joins TRBV6-5 to TRBJ2-1. The CDR3 extends over 15 amino acids. Germline lookup yields CDR1 MNHEY and CDR2 SVGAGI.

The J gene is TRBJ2-3, the V gene TRBV5-1; the TCRdb call, TRBD2, lacks DNA for checking. CDR1 SGHRS and CDR2 YFSETQ come from the germline V gene. This CDR3 has 13 amino acids. The CDR3 loop is CASRSGSIDTQYF.

This chain uses TRBV6-5 with TRBJ2-7. The CDR3 has 14 residues. In germline, CDR1 is MNHEY, CDR2 SVGAGI. This CDR3 is CASSYSGLWYEQYF.

This chain uses TRBV7-2 with TRBJ2-7; the D gene TCRdb calls, TRBD1, cannot be checked with no DNA. Germline CDR1 is SGHTA and CDR2 is FQGNSA. This CDR3 spans 15 amino acids. CDR3 amino acids: CASSLAGQGALEQYF.

The V call is TRBV29-1, the J call TRBJ1-5. Germline lookup yields CDR1 SQVTM and CDR2 ANQGSEA. The CDR3 sequence is 13 residues long. The CDR3 here is CSVAEGYNQPQHF. Combining the CDR3 with reference TRBV29-1 and TRBJ1-5 gives the whole variable domain SAVISQKPSRDICQRGTSLTIQCQVDSQVTMMFWYRQQPGQSLTLIATANQGSEATYESGFVIDKFPISRPNLTFSTLTVSNMSPEDSSIYLCSVAEGYNQPQHFGDGTRLSIL.